Listed below are T cell receptor beta chains from one sample, sequenced in a study of blood T cell repertoires in COVID-19. Clones were sequenced by immunoSEQ multiplex PCR, and TCRdb holds only the in-frame ones, with some missing. The sample consists of a few hundred thousand clones, roughly 89% of them appearing once. The sequenced sample was peripheral blood. The receptors were sampled from a woman aged 40 to 50 who had recovered from COVID-19. Both conserved end residues are part of each CDR3. Each record gives: D gene, clone size, V gene, J gene, CDR3 DNA, CDR3 protein. The D gene is left open where the match is weak. Size is omitted from some rows. Given values are once, few, many or a class for expanded clones.

D gene: TRBD1; clone size: few; V gene: TRBV27; J gene: TRBJ2-7; CDR3 DNA: TGTGCCAGCAACCAGGGACAGGGGACCGGTCGGCTGTACTTC; CDR3 protein: CASNQGQGTGRLYF
D gene: TRBD1; clone size: NA; V gene: TRBV19; J gene: TRBJ2-7; CDR3 DNA: TGTGCCAGGCCAAAGGACAGGCCCTACGAGCAGTACTTC; CDR3 protein: CARPKDRPYEQYF
D gene: TRBD2; clone size: NA; V gene: TRBV6-2/TRBV6-3; J gene: TRBJ2-1; CDR3 DNA: TGTGCCAGCAGTTACTCGGGGGGAGGGGAAAATGAGCAGTTCTTC; CDR3 protein: CASSYSGGGENEQFF
D gene: TRBD2; clone size: NA; V gene: TRBV5-1; J gene: TRBJ2-7; CDR3 DNA: TGCGCCAGCAGAAATGGCGCGGGAGACCCCTACGAGCAGTACTTC; CDR3 protein: CASRNGAGDPYEQYF
D gene: NA; clone size: NA; V gene: TRBV6-4; J gene: TRBJ2-3; CDR3 DNA: TGTGCCAGCAGTTCAACACCGCGGGGCACAGATACGCAGTATTTT; CDR3 protein: CASSSTPRGTDTQYF
D gene: NA; clone size: NA; V gene: TRBV11-2; J gene: TRBJ2-5; CDR3 DNA: TGTGCCAGCAGCTCCTTACGGGAGACCCAGTACTTC; CDR3 protein: CASSSLRETQYF
D gene: NA; clone size: NA; V gene: TRBV30; J gene: TRBJ1-2; CDR3 DNA: TGTGCCTGGACCGGAGACTATGGCTACACCTTC; CDR3 protein: CAWTGDYGYTF
D gene: TRBD1; clone size: NA; V gene: TRBV30; J gene: TRBJ1-3; CDR3 DNA: TGTGCCTGGACTACAGGGGTCTCTGGAAACACCATATATTTT; CDR3 protein: CAWTTGVSGNTIYF
D gene: NA; clone size: NA; V gene: TRBV21-1; J gene: TRBJ2-4; CDR3 DNA: TGTGCCAGCAGCACACCTAGGACTAGCGGGAGGGGGTTAGCCAAAAACATTCAGTACTTC; CDR3 protein: CASSTPRTSGRGLAKNIQYF
D gene: NA; clone size: few; V gene: TRBV7-3; J gene: TRBJ1-6; CDR3 DNA: TGTGCCAGCAGCTTAAGTCCCGCCTATAATTCACCCCTCCACTTT; CDR3 protein: CASSLSPAYNSPLHF
D gene: TRBD2; clone size: NA; V gene: TRBV30; J gene: TRBJ2-1; CDR3 DNA: TGTGCCTGGAGTGTAGGGTCTAGCGGGAGTGGGAATGAGCAGTTCTTC; CDR3 protein: CAWSVGSSGSGNEQFF
D gene: NA; clone size: NA; V gene: TRBV7-3; J gene: TRBJ2-1; CDR3 DNA: TGTGCCAGCAGCTTAAATGCCGGCTCCTACAATGAGCAGTTCTTC; CDR3 protein: CASSLNAGSYNEQFF
D gene: NA; clone size: NA; V gene: TRBV11-3; J gene: TRBJ2-2; CDR3 DNA: TGTGCCAGCAGCCGCGGGACGGCGAACACCGGGGAGCTGTTTTTT; CDR3 protein: CASSRGTANTGELFF
D gene: TRBD2; clone size: NA; V gene: TRBV11-2; J gene: TRBJ2-7; CDR3 DNA: TGTGCCAGCAGCTTGGGCCTAGCGGGAGTTGAGCAGTACTTC; CDR3 protein: CASSLGLAGVEQYF
D gene: NA; clone size: NA; V gene: TRBV6-5; J gene: TRBJ2-3; CDR3 DNA: TGTGCCAGCAGGATTTCCGGGAGCGCAGATACGCAGTATTTT; CDR3 protein: CASRISGSADTQYF
D gene: TRBD2; clone size: NA; V gene: TRBV19; J gene: TRBJ2-2; CDR3 DNA: TGTGCCAGTAGTATGGGCCCAGCGGGAGCCGGGGAGCTGTTTTTT; CDR3 protein: CASSMGPAGAGELFF
D gene: TRBD1; clone size: NA; V gene: TRBV6-1; J gene: TRBJ2-7; CDR3 DNA: TGTGCCAGCAGTGATGCGGACAGGAGCTCCTACGAGCAGTACTTC; CDR3 protein: CASSDADRSSYEQYF
D gene: TRBD1; clone size: NA; V gene: TRBV5-5; J gene: TRBJ2-3; CDR3 DNA: TGTGCCAGCAGCTTGACAGGGGTTAGCACAGATACGCAGTATTTT; CDR3 protein: CASSLTGVSTDTQYF
D gene: NA; clone size: NA; V gene: TRBV2; J gene: TRBJ2-7; CDR3 DNA: TGTGCCAGCAGGGAGACAGGAGCGGAGCAGTACTTC; CDR3 protein: CASRETGAEQYF
D gene: TRBD1; clone size: NA; V gene: TRBV9; J gene: TRBJ2-7; CDR3 DNA: TGTGCCAGCAGCACCACGGGACAGGGCGTCGAGCAGTACTTC; CDR3 protein: CASSTTGQGVEQYF
D gene: NA; clone size: NA; V gene: TRBV3-1/TRBV3-2; J gene: TRBJ2-2; CDR3 DNA: TGTGCCAGCAGCACGACTACGAACACCGGGGAGCTGTTTTTT; CDR3 protein: CASSTTTNTGELFF
D gene: TRBD2; clone size: NA; V gene: TRBV9; J gene: TRBJ2-5; CDR3 DNA: TGTGCCAGCAGCCTCGGGGGGTTGGAAGAGACCCAGTACTTC; CDR3 protein: CASSLGGLEETQYF
D gene: TRBD2; clone size: NA; V gene: TRBV9; J gene: TRBJ2-3; CDR3 DNA: TGTGCCAGCAGCGTAGATCCCAGCGGGGGGATCCCAGATACGCAGTATTTT; CDR3 protein: CASSVDPSGGIPDTQYF
D gene: NA; clone size: NA; V gene: TRBV5-8; J gene: TRBJ2-7; CDR3 DNA: TGTGTCAGCAGCTTGTGGACAAAAGGAGCCTACGAGCAGTACTTC; CDR3 protein: CVSSLWTKGAYEQYF
D gene: TRBD1; clone size: NA; V gene: TRBV4-2; J gene: TRBJ1-2; CDR3 DNA: TGTGCCAGCAGCCAGGGGGGTGGGACAGGATTTTCGGGCTACACCTTC; CDR3 protein: CASSQGGGTGFSGYTF
D gene: TRBD2; clone size: once; V gene: TRBV12-5; J gene: TRBJ2-7; CDR3 DNA: TGTGCTAGTGGGTCCGGGACTAGCGGCAATGTCTTC; CDR3 protein: CASGSGTSGNVF
D gene: TRBD2; clone size: NA; V gene: TRBV9; J gene: TRBJ2-7; CDR3 DNA: TGTGCCAGCAGCAGACGGACTAGCGGGGACGAGCAGTACTTC; CDR3 protein: CASSRRTSGDEQYF
D gene: TRBD1; clone size: NA; V gene: TRBV7-9; J gene: TRBJ1-4; CDR3 DNA: TGTGCCAGCAGCTTAGGAGACAGGGGAAATGAAAAACTGTTTTTT; CDR3 protein: CASSLGDRGNEKLFF
D gene: TRBD2; clone size: NA; V gene: TRBV11-2; J gene: TRBJ2-7; CDR3 DNA: TGTGCCAGCAGCCTCCTCTCCCGGGGGGATTTATCCTACGAGCAGTACTTC; CDR3 protein: CASSLLSRGDLSYEQYF
D gene: TRBD2; clone size: NA; V gene: TRBV29-1; J gene: TRBJ2-1; CDR3 DNA: TGCAGCGCCGCCCCACTAGCGGGAGGAGGCAATGAGCAGTTCTTC; CDR3 protein: CSAAPLAGGGNEQFF
D gene: TRBD2; clone size: NA; V gene: TRBV5-1; J gene: TRBJ2-3; CDR3 DNA: TGCGCCAGCAGCTTGGCCGTGGGACTAGCGGGTTCCCCCACAGATACGCAGTATTTT; CDR3 protein: CASSLAVGLAGSPTDTQYF
D gene: NA; clone size: NA; V gene: TRBV18; J gene: TRBJ2-7; CDR3 DNA: TGTGCCAGCTCACATCCCACCTACGAGCAGTACTTC; CDR3 protein: CASSHPTYEQYF
D gene: NA; clone size: NA; V gene: TRBV18; J gene: TRBJ1-1; CDR3 DNA: TGTGCCAGCTCACCAGTCCAGGGGACGAACACTGAAGCTTTCTTT; CDR3 protein: CASSPVQGTNTEAFF
D gene: NA; clone size: NA; V gene: TRBV11-2; J gene: TRBJ2-3; CDR3 DNA: TGTGCCAGCAGCGCGCTGGGCACAGATACGCAGTATTTT; CDR3 protein: CASSALGTDTQYF
D gene: TRBD1; clone size: NA; V gene: TRBV5-1; J gene: TRBJ1-4; CDR3 DNA: TGCGCCAGCAGCTGGGGGACAGGCAAGGGTGAAAAACTGTTTTTT; CDR3 protein: CASSWGTGKGEKLFF
D gene: TRBD1; clone size: NA; V gene: TRBV28; J gene: TRBJ2-3; CDR3 DNA: TGTGCCACCCGAGGGACAGGTTGGCCTAGCTGGGACACAGATACGCAGTATTTT; CDR3 protein: CATRGTGWPSWDTDTQYF
D gene: TRBD2; clone size: NA; V gene: TRBV28; J gene: TRBJ2-5; CDR3 DNA: TGTGCCAGCGACCGAGGATGGGCTAGCGGGAGTTCGGAGACCCAGTACTTC; CDR3 protein: CASDRGWASGSSETQYF
D gene: NA; clone size: NA; V gene: TRBV30; J gene: TRBJ1-4; CDR3 DNA: TGTGCCTGGAGTGGGGGCATCAGGGATTATGAAAAACTGTTTTTT; CDR3 protein: CAWSGGIRDYEKLFF
D gene: NA; clone size: NA; V gene: TRBV25-1; J gene: TRBJ2-3; CDR3 DNA: TGTGCCAGCAGAACAGACAGAAGCTTACTCACAGATACGCAGTATTTT; CDR3 protein: CASRTDRSLLTDTQYF
D gene: NA; clone size: NA; V gene: TRBV21-1; J gene: TRBJ1-6; CDR3 DNA: TGTGCCAGCAGCAAAGGTTTTATTGGACAGATCACGATTCCCTATAATTCACCCCTCCACTTT; CDR3 protein: CASSKGFIGQITIPYNSPLHF
D gene: NA; clone size: NA; V gene: TRBV7-9; J gene: TRBJ2-3; CDR3 DNA: TGTGCCAGCAGCCCCGGGGGTTTAGGCCGAGATACGCAGTATTTT; CDR3 protein: CASSPGGLGRDTQYF
D gene: TRBD1; clone size: NA; V gene: TRBV28; J gene: TRBJ2-5; CDR3 DNA: TGTGCCAGCAGTTCCTCGACAGGGCAAGAGACCCAGTACTTC; CDR3 protein: CASSSSTGQETQYF